Below, one T cell receptor (beta chain) is given with its context. This entry is derived from a study of OX40 agonist ivuxolimab in advanced cancers. Across the whole study: Participants averaged roughly 57 years of age (range roughly 23 to 85) and were approximately 81% male.

The germline CDR1 and CDR2 sequences are SEHNR and FQNEAQ (reference sequence). The CDR3 contains 14 residues. J lost 4 bases, V lost 10 bases, and 6 bases had no gene match. Here immunoSEQ multiplex PCR was the method, and the copy in TCRdb shows in-frame clones only, minus some. The sample yields 95,000 to 100,000 clones, more than 80% seen once. The sequencing here drew on CD4+ or CD8+ T cells sorted from blood, taken in a trial of the OX40 agonist ivuxolimab. The chain couples TRBV7-9 to TRBJ2-3; 12 bases agree with TRBD2. This sequence originates from an adult with an advanced solid tumor such as melanoma, head and neck, liver or kidney cancer. CDR3 in amino acids: CATRLAGEADTQYF. The CDR3 region has the DNA TGTGCCACCCGACTAGCGGGGGAGGCAGATACGCAGTATTTT.